The TCR beta chain described here comes from a study of prognosis after radiotherapy for stage I lung cancer. Study-wide results and caveats: Tumor specificity of the expanded TCR clones was not determined.

This clonotype was observed many times. The target antigen is unknown. Between the trimmed V and J ends, which lost 8 bases and 9 bases, there was a span of 13 bases. CDR3 size: 12 residues. Germline V lookup: CDR1 MDHEN, CDR2 SYDVKM. With two-round multiplex PCR, TCR beta CDR3 sequences were amplified from genomic DNA. The authors ran first-round PCR with primers specific to each TRBV and TRBJ gene. TCRdb reanalysed the multiplex PCR reads using MiXCR and keeps one entry per CDR3 protein. This table holds tens of thousands of distinct CDR3 sequences, roughly 49% found once. The chain links TRBV28 to TRBJ2-2; no reliable D call. The clonotype comes from a donor at least 50 years old with non-small cell lung cancer. The sequencing used PBMCs, collected before or after stereotactic body radiation therapy (not recorded which). The CDR3 bases are TGTGCCAGCGAAACAACATACAGGGAGCTGTTTTTT. Translating gives CASETTYRELFF.